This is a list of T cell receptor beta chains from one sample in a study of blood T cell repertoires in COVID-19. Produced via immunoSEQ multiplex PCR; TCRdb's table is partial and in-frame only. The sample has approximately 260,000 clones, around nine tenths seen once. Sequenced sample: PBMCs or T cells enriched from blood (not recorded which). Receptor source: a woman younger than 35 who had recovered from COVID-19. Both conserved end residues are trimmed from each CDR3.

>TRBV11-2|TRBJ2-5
ASSSRGHREETQY
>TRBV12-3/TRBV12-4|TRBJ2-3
ASSFKRDTQY
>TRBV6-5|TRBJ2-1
ASGAGFEDNEQF
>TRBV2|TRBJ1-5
ATSLHRQKNQPQH
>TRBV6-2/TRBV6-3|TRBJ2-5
ASSQSRGQETQY
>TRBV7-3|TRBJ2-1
ASALGQGLVNEQF
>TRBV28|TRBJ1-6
ASSYRRSPLH
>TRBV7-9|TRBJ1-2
ASSSTGDYGYT
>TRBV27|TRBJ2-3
ASKVLAGSDTQY
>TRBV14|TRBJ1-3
ASSQAQSSGNTIY
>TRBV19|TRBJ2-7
ASSIGQETYEQY
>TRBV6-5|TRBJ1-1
ASRFDRVNTEAF
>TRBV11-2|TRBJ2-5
ASSLDWSAETQY
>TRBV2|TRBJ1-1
ASSEFGGTEAF
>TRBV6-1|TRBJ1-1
ASSEQGWGTEAF
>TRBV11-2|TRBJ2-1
ASSQEFGGYNEQF
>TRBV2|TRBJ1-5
ASNSGINQPQH
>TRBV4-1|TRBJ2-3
ASSPSLRTDTQY
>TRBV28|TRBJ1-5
ASSLWGQGNQPQH
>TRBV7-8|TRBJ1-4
ASSPMGGANEKLF
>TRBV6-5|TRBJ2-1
ASIPLGPGDPF
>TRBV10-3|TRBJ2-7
AISDASLYEQY
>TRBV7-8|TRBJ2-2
ASRQGAGTTGELF
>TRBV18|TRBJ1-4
ASTGQGLREKLF
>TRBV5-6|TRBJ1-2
ASSLSGRGYGYT
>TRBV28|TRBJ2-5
ACGGGSGTHQETQY